This T cell receptor beta chain was identified in a study of blood T cell repertoires in COVID-19. In the study overall: Acute-phase and convalescent COVID-19 samples originated in the United States, Italy and Spain.

Germline CDR1 is SGDLS and CDR2 is YYNGEE. V dropped 3 bases and J dropped 4; count of bases not matched to a gene: 2. This CDR3 contains 14 residues. Study processing details: Estimated nucleated cell counts came from reference gene primer amplification. Clones were read by immunoSEQ multiplex PCR, and TCRdb kept only the in-frame ones, dropping some. For V, J and clone size, that table is used; D and trimming come from the DNA. In the table there are over 150,000 clones, approximately 80% of which are singletons. This sequence was found in a woman aged 60-75 years with COVID-19, enrolled during active disease. J is TRBJ2-2 and V is TRBV9, with TRBD2 identical over 8 bases. Sequenced sample: peripheral blood. The CDR3 protein is CASSAGTSTGELFF. In nucleotides, the CDR3 is TGTGCCAGCAGCGCCGGGACTAGCACCGGGGAGCTGTTTTTT.